This TCR beta chain comes out of a study of CD8+ T cells in alopecia areata. Study overall: Tofacitinib continued for 6 to 18 months and was then withheld for 6 months. The share of scalp area affected provided the severity score for treated patients.

The treatment was: oral pan-JAK inhibitor, 5-10 mg twice daily. The germline gives CDR1 MRHNA, CDR2 SNTAGT. This CDR3 region has 14 residues. V was clipped by 6 bases and J by 4 bases, with 10 bases between them. General study findings and limits: With one nonresponder, baseline CD8+ expansion's link to response remains uncertain.

Comment on this clone: Its specificity is not known.

Reverse transcription of extracted RNA yielded cDNA, which provided the sequencing template. Profiled with immunoSEQ multiplex PCR; TCRdb holds only in-frame clones, not every one. The data hold about 180,000 clones, with 51% observed a single time. The rearrangement uses TRBV6-4 and TRBJ2-6, with D possibly matching TRBD1 (6 bases). The TCR sequence derives from a human donor with alopecia areata. Sequenced material: CD8+ T cells sorted from blood, taken around week 52, from a patient treated with tofacitinib. Here the CDR3 reads CASSNGTGANVLTF. CDR3 in DNA: TGTGCCAGCAGCAACGGGACAGGGGCCAACGTCCTGACTTTC.